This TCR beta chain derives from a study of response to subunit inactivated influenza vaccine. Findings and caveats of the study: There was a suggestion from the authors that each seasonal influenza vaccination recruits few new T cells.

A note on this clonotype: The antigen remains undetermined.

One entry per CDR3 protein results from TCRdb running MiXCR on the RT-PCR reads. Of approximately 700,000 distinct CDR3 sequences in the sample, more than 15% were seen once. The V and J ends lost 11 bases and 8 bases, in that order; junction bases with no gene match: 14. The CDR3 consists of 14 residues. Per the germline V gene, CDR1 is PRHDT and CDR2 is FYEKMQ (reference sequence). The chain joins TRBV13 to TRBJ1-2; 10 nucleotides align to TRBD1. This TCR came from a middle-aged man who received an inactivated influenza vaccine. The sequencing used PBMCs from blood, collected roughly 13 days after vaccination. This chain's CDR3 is CAAVSRGQGGGYTF. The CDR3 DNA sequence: TGTGCCGCGGTCAGCCGAGGACAGGGGGGCGGCTACACCTTC.